The TCR beta chain under discussion was sequenced for a study of blood T cell repertoires in COVID-19. Study overall: PBMCs, B-cell-depleted T cells, or T cells provided the cDNA or gDNA that made up the material.

V gave up 5 bases and J gave up 2 bases, with 7 bases separating them. The CDR3 covers 12 residues. Per germline, CDR1 MDHEN and CDR2 SYDVKM. This clone has a single count. Sequencing used immunoSEQ multiplex PCR; TCRdb keeps in-frame clones, though not all of them. The table includes 200,000 or so clones, roughly 87% detected once. The V and J genes are TRBV28 and TRBJ2-7; unclear D gene. The clonotype comes from a man aged 25 to 40 in a cohort exposed to, infected with or recovered from COVID-19 (not recorded which). Material: PBMCs or T cells enriched from blood (not recorded which). The CDR3 loop is CASSGLAYEQYF. The CDR3, as DNA: TGTGCCAGCAGTGGTCTAGCCTACGAGCAGTACTTC.